The rows below give T cell receptor beta chains drawn from one sample of a study of T-cell reconstitution after alpha-beta-depleted transplantation in children. MiXCR, run by TCRdb on the PCR reads, gives a single entry per CDR3 protein. The sample has 700,000 to 950,000 distinct CDR3 sequences; roughly 15% are singletons. The sample in question was PBMCs, mostly from graft donor cells, obtained 360 days after TCRalphabeta/CD19-depleted stem cell transplant. The receptors were gathered from a male patient between 10 and 17 years old who had a stem cell transplant for acute lymphoblastic leukemia, so the T cells may come from the graft donor. CDR3s include the opening cysteine and the closing phenylalanine or tryptophan. Fields, in order: D gene, J gene, V gene, clone size, CDR3 DNA, CDR3 protein. The D gene is left open where the match is weak. A row's size may be missing; if present it is once, few, many or a size class.

d_gene: NA; j_gene: TRBJ2-1; v_gene: TRBV13; abundance: many; CDR3nt: TGTGCCAGCAGCCTGACAGCTAATGAGCAGTTCTTC; CDR3aa: CASSLTANEQFF
d_gene: TRBD2; j_gene: TRBJ2-7; v_gene: TRBV9; abundance: many; CDR3nt: TGTGCCAGCAGCGGTAGTCAGGGACTAGCGGCCTACGAGCAGTACTTC; CDR3aa: CASSGSQGLAAYEQYF
d_gene: NA; j_gene: TRBJ1-5; v_gene: TRBV4-1; abundance: few; CDR3nt: TGCGCCAGCAGCCAAGAGCCCGGGGGAAGGAATCAGCCCCAGCATTTT; CDR3aa: CASSQEPGGRNQPQHF
d_gene: TRBD2; j_gene: TRBJ2-5; v_gene: TRBV25-1; abundance: NA; CDR3nt: TGTGCCAGCAGTGGGGAAAGCGGGATGGCTTACCAAGAGACCCAGTACTTC; CDR3aa: CASSGESGMAYQETQYF
d_gene: NA; j_gene: TRBJ2-5; v_gene: TRBV2; abundance: NA; CDR3nt: TGTGCCAGCAATACAGGGTATCAAGAGACCCAGTACTTC; CDR3aa: CASNTGYQETQYF
d_gene: NA; j_gene: TRBJ2-2; v_gene: TRBV3-1; abundance: NA; CDR3nt: TGTGCCAGCAGCTCAGGACTGGTGGGGACCGGGGAGCTGTTTTTT; CDR3aa: CASSSGLVGTGELFF
d_gene: NA; j_gene: TRBJ2-5; v_gene: TRBV5-1; abundance: NA; CDR3nt: TGCGCCAGCAGCACAGGGAGCGAGACCCAGTACTTC; CDR3aa: CASSTGSETQYF
d_gene: NA; j_gene: TRBJ2-2; v_gene: TRBV29-1; abundance: few; CDR3nt: TGCAGCGTGGGGATGGTTTTGGGCTCACAAAACACCGGGGAGCTGTTTTTT; CDR3aa: CSVGMVLGSQNTGELFF
d_gene: TRBD1; j_gene: TRBJ1-5; v_gene: TRBV6-1; abundance: few; CDR3nt: TGTGCCAGCAGACGACAGGGCCAGAATCAGCCCCAGCATTTT; CDR3aa: CASRRQGQNQPQHF
d_gene: NA; j_gene: TRBJ2-5; v_gene: TRBV12-3/TRBV12-4; abundance: few; CDR3nt: TGTGCCAGCAGTCCGCGCGTGTGGGCGGAGGGGTCCCAGTACTTC; CDR3aa: CASSPRVWAEGSQYF
d_gene: NA; j_gene: TRBJ2-7; v_gene: TRBV11-1; abundance: NA; CDR3nt: TGTGCCAGCAGCTTAGCCAGCCGGGGGCGCCTTTACGAGCAGTACTTC; CDR3aa: CASSLASRGRLYEQYF
d_gene: TRBD1; j_gene: TRBJ1-5; v_gene: TRBV5-5; abundance: NA; CDR3nt: TGTGCCAGCAGCTTGAGGGACAGGGCTTATAGCAATCAGCCCCAGCATTTT; CDR3aa: CASSLRDRAYSNQPQHF
d_gene: TRBD1; j_gene: TRBJ1-4; v_gene: TRBV5-1; abundance: many; CDR3nt: TGTGCCAGCAGCTTAGACAGGGGCAATGAAAAACTGTTTTTT; CDR3aa: CASSLDRGNEKLFF
d_gene: NA; j_gene: TRBJ2-7; v_gene: TRBV7-9; abundance: many; CDR3nt: TGTGCCGGAGGAGTTGGGTCAGTGGACTACGAGCAGTACTTC; CDR3aa: CAGGVGSVDYEQYF